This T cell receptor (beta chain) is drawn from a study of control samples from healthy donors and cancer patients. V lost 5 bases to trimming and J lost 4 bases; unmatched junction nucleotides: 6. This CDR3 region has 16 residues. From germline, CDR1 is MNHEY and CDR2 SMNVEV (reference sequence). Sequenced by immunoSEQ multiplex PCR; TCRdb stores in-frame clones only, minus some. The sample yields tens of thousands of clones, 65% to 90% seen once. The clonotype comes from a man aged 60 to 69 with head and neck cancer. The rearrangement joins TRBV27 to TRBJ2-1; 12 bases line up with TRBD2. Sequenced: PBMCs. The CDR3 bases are TGTGCCAGCAGTCCCGGACTAGCGGGGAGTTACAATGAGCAGTTCTTC. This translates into CASSPGLAGSYNEQFF.